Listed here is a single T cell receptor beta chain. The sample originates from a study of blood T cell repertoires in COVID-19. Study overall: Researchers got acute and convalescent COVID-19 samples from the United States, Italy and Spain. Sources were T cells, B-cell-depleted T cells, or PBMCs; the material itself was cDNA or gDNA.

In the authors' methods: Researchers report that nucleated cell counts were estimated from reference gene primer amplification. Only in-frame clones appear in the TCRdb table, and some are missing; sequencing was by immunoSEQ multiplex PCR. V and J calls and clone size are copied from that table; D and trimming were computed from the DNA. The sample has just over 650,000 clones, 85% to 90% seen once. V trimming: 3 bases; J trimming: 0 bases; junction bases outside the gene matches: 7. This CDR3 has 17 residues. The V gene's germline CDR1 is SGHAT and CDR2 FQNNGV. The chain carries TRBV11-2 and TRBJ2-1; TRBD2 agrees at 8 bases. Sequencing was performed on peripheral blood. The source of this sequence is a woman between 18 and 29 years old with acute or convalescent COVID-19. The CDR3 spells CASSLGGRGASYNEQFF. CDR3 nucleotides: TGTGCCAGCAGCTTGGGCGGGCGGGGGGCCTCCTACAATGAGCAGTTCTTC. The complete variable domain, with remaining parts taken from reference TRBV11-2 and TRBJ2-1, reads EAGVAQSPRYKIIEKRQSVAFWCNPISGHATLYWYQQILGQGPKLLIQFQNNGVVDDSQLPKDRFSAERLKGVDSTLKIQPAKLEDSAVYLCASSLGGRGASYNEQFFGPGTRLTVL.